The table lists the clone carrying this TCR beta chain with many counts. The antigen is undetermined. The data belong to a study of T cells in Graves' hyperthyroidism and ophthalmopathy. Study in general: Peripheral blood samples were taken at initial diagnosis, prior to any treatment. Overall study results and limits: Among clonotypes expanded in thyroid above 0.001, most were also found in blood.

The CDR3 covers 17 residues. The J segment lost 4 bases and the V segment lost 3 bases, leaving 8 bases of the junction unmatched. CDR1 is SEHNR, CDR2 FQNEAQ, per germline (reference sequence). There were TCR beta CDR3 regions amplified from RNA transcripts. An initial round of RT-PCR targeting the TCR CDR3 relied on the HTBI primer set. TCRdb re-called the multiplex PCR reads with MiXCR, one entry per CDR3 protein. Here the sample spans 550,000 to 800,000 distinct CDR3 sequences, approximately 15% being singletons. Hyperthyroidism, newly diagnosed and lasting under 2 months, affected patients aged 18 to 65.

The J gene is TRBJ2-2, the V gene TRBV7-9; 10 bases map to TRBD1. The receptor's source is a man aged 45-65 years with Graves' hyperthyroidism. Material for sequencing was blood. The CDR3 sequence is CASSLFGTGERTGELFF. The DNA for the CDR3 is TGTGCCAGCAGCTTGTTCGGGACAGGGGAACGCACCGGGGAGCTGTTTTTT.